The 8 T cell receptor beta chains given below trace back to one sample, sequenced in a study of vaccination and CD4 T cells after COVID-19. Cultured CD4+ T-cell DNA underwent Oncomine TCR Beta short-read sequencing. Using its own MiXCR run on the PCR reads, TCRdb lists one record per CDR3 protein. This table has about 15,000 distinct CDR3 sequences, about four fifths appearing once. Their cognate antigens are unknown. Noted treatment: approximately 10-day PBMC culture with coronavirus spike peptide pools or control peptides (ViraFEST assay). Input material: CD4+ T cells from blood, cultured in vitro. The source is a human donor who had recovered from COVID-19.

The V and J genes are TRBV12-3 or TRBV12-4 and TRBJ2-5; weak D call: TRBD2 (6 bases). V lost 6 bases and J 2 bases, leaving 16 bases between the germline ends. The CDR3 extends over 15 amino acids. For the CDR3, the DNA is TGTGCCAGCAGCCTCCTTGGGACTCTACAAGAGACCCAGTACTTC. Translated, it gives CASSLLGTLQETQYF.

This chain links TRBV7-9 with TRBJ2-3; D may be TRBD1 (6 bases). The V end was cut by 6 bases, the J end by 3 bases, with 7 bases between. Germline V gene data show CDR1 as SEHNR and CDR2 as FQNEAQ (reference sequence). The CDR3 loop spans 12 amino acids. CDR3 region: CASSQGTDTQYF. CDR3 nucleotide sequence: TGTGCCAGCAGTCAGGGGACAGATACGCAGTATTTT. The complete variable domain, with remaining parts taken from reference TRBV7-9 and TRBJ2-3, reads DTGVSQNPRHKITKRGQNVTFRCDPISEHNRLYWYRQTLGQGPEFLTYFQNEAQLEKSRLLSDRFSAERPKGSFSTLEIQRTEQGDSAMYLCASSQGTDTQYFGPGTRLTVL.

The chain links TRBV25-1 to TRBJ2-3, with 13 nucleotides matching TRBD2. The trim removed 4 bases at V and 4 bases at J, leaving 5 bases unmatched. The CDR3 sequence is 16 residues long. Germline V gene lookup returns CDR1 MGHDK and CDR2 SYGVNS. The CDR3 coding sequence is TGTGCCAGCAGTGCTTGGACTAGCGGGAGCCCAGATACGCAGTATTTT. Translation: CASSAWTSGSPDTQYF.

In DNA form, the CDR3 reads TGTGCCAGTCGGGACCGCCCTTTGTTAAGCAATCAGCCCCAGCATTTT. Protein: CASRDRPLLSNQPQHF. The chain links TRBV19 to TRBJ1-5; TRBD1 is a possible D gene (5 bases). There are 16 residues in the CDR3. CDR1 is LNHDA, CDR2 SQIVND, per germline (reference sequence). The ends were cut back, 8 bases at V and 1 base at J, with 18 bases in the middle.

This chain uses TRBV6-5 with TRBJ2-5; no definite D call. Trimming took off 2 bases at V and 2 bases at J, with 9 bases between the two ends. The length of the CDR3 is 14 residues. CDR1 MNHEY and CDR2 SVGAGI come from the germline V gene. Here the CDR3 DNA reads TGTGCCAGCAGTTACACCCAGGTTCAAGAGACCCAGTACTTC. Translated: CASSYTQVQETQYF.

This chain connects TRBV2 to TRBJ2-2, with 7 positions matching TRBD2. Germline trimming cut 5 bases from V and 0 bases from J; bases unmatched to any gene: 9. CDR3 length: 17 amino acids. The germline CDR1 and CDR2 sequences are SNHLY and FYNNEI. CDR3 DNA sequence: TGTGCCAGCAGTCCCTCGCGGGCGGGGGCGAACACCGGGGAGCTGTTTTTT. Translating it yields CASSPSRAGANTGELFF.

As regards this clonotype: One end of the junction fails to match germline, which may point to a read error. The rearrangement joins TRBV20-1 to TRBJ1-1; 8 nucleotides match TRBD1. The germline CDR1 and CDR2 sequences are DFQATT and SNEGSKA (reference sequence). The CDR3 runs 8 residues. CDR3 nucleotide sequence: TGCAGTGCGAACAGGGGGAGGTTT. Amino acids: CSANRGRF.

V gene TRBV19 combines with J gene TRBJ2-1; 8 bases agree with TRBD2. With V trimmed by 5 bases and J by 1 base, 4 bases remained unmatched. This CDR3 is 15 amino acids long. Germline V gives CDR1 LNHDA, CDR2 SQIVND (reference sequence). The chain's CDR3 is CASSFSGMSYNEQFF. The CDR3 DNA reads as TGTGCCAGTAGTTTTAGCGGGATGTCCTACAATGAGCAGTTCTTC. Supplemented by reference TRBV19 and TRBJ2-1, the full variable domain reads DGGITQSPKYLFRKEGQNVTLSCEQNLNHDAMYWYRQDPGQGLRLIYYSQIVNDFQKGDIAEGYSVSREKKESFPLTVTSAQKNPTAFYLCASSFSGMSYNEQFFGPGTRLTVL.